These T cell receptor beta chains were read from a single sample in a study of blood T cell repertoires in COVID-19. The protocol was immunoSEQ multiplex PCR, while the TCRdb copy is restricted to in-frame clones and leaves out a portion. The sample lists 110,000 to 150,000 clones; around 80% were seen once. Sequenced sample: peripheral blood. The source is a man aged 60 to 75 with acute or convalescent COVID-19. Both conserved end residues are part of each CDR3. The order of the fields is J gene, clone size, V gene, D gene, CDR3 length, CDR3 protein, CDR3 DNA. The D gene is left open where the match is weak. Rows may omit the clone size; those that give it use once, few, many or a size class.

>TRBJ1-6|NA|TRBV4-2|NA|16
CASSQDVSEDNSPLHF
TGTGCCAGCAGCCAAGATGTTTCAGAAGATAATTCACCCCTCCACTTT
>TRBJ2-7|NA|TRBV5-6|TRBD1|19
CASTTKLLIRTGDPYEQYF
TGTGCCAGCACCACCAAGCTTCTGATCCGGACAGGGGACCCCTACGAGCAGTACTTC
>TRBJ2-7|few|TRBV7-8|NA|14
CASSLAEGSHEQYF
TGTGCCAGCAGCTTAGCGGAGGGCAGTCACGAGCAGTACTTC
>TRBJ1-2|NA|TRBV9|TRBD1|14
CASSTPGQGAGYTF
TGTGCCAGCAGCACTCCGGGACAGGGAGCTGGCTACACCTTC
>TRBJ2-5|NA|TRBV19|NA|13
CATSQGLLKTQYF
TGTGCCACTTCCCAGGGACTCCTAAAGACCCAGTACTTC
>TRBJ2-7|few|TRBV18|NA|14
CASSRDKIFYEQYF
TGTGCCAGCTCACGGGACAAAATCTTCTACGAGCAGTACTTC
>TRBJ2-7|many|TRBV28|NA|12
CASSFLSYEQYF
TGTGCCAGCAGTTTCCTCTCCTACGAGCAGTACTTC
>TRBJ1-6|NA|TRBV4-2|NA|17
CASSLGWWEGSYSPLHF
TGTGCCAGCAGCCTAGGGTGGTGGGAGGGAAGCTATTCACCCCTCCACTTT
>TRBJ1-2|NA|TRBV7-9|TRBD1|14
CASSSVGTEYGYTF
TGTGCCAGCAGCTCTGTCGGGACAGAGTATGGCTACACCTTC
>TRBJ2-3|NA|TRBV7-6|TRBD2|16
CASSPRPSGRTDTQYF
TGTGCCAGCAGCCCACGTCCTAGCGGGAGGACAGATACGCAGTATTTT
>TRBJ2-5|NA|TRBV5-6|NA|13
CASSLGQQETQYF
TGTGCCAGCAGCTTGGGACAGCAAGAGACCCAGTACTTC
>TRBJ2-7|NA|TRBV2|NA|14
CASKIRQNHYEQYF
TGTGCCAGCAAAATTAGACAGAATCACTACGAGCAGTACTTC
>TRBJ2-7|NA|TRBV7-8|TRBD2|15
CASSPTVGGGYEQYF
TGTGCCAGCAGCCCCACCGTTGGGGGGGGGTACGAGCAGTACTTC
>TRBJ2-1|NA|TRBV30|NA|13
CAWSVERRDEQFF
TGTGCCTGGAGTGTAGAGAGGAGGGATGAGCAGTTCTTC
>TRBJ2-7|NA|TRBV7-9|NA|14
CASSLVSTSDEQYF
TGTGCCAGCAGCTTAGTGTCCACCTCGGACGAGCAGTACTTC
>TRBJ2-2|NA|TRBV5-4|NA|16
CASSLERGSNTGELFF
TGTGCCAGCAGCTTGGAAAGAGGATCGAACACCGGGGAGCTGTTTTTT
>TRBJ2-7|NA|TRBV6-5|TRBD2|13
CASRTGTSNEQYF
TGTGCCAGCAGAACCGGGACTAGTAACGAGCAGTACTTC
>TRBJ2-1|NA|TRBV7-8|NA|14
CASSLARPPGEQFF
TGTGCCAGCAGCTTAGCGCGGCCTCCGGGTGAGCAGTTCTTC
>TRBJ2-5|NA|TRBV2|TRBD1|14
CASLLQGAGETQYF
TGTGCCAGCTTACTACAGGGGGCTGGAGAGACCCAGTACTTC
>TRBJ2-7|NA|TRBV6-5|NA|14
CASSYNGGLGEQYF
TGTGCCAGCAGTTACAATGGGGGCTTGGGCGAGCAGTACTTC
>TRBJ1-1|NA|TRBV6-5|TRBD1|15
CASSSYRGHGTEAFF
TGTGCCAGCAGCTCGTACAGGGGGCATGGCACTGAAGCTTTCTTT
>TRBJ2-7|NA|TRBV12-3/TRBV12-4|NA|13
CASSYQGGYEQYF
TGTGCCAGCAGTTACCAGGGCGGTTACGAGCAGTACTTC
>TRBJ2-7|once|TRBV28|TRBD2|14
CASGRTSGIIEQYF
TGTGCCAGCGGTAGGACTAGCGGGATAATCGAGCAGTACTTC
>TRBJ2-7|NA|TRBV29-1|NA|12
CSVGPGPYEQYF
TGCAGCGTGGGGCCAGGGCCCTACGAGCAGTACTTC
>TRBJ2-3|NA|TRBV3-1/TRBV3-2|TRBD2|16
CASSQEYQRDTDTQYF
TGTGCCAGCAGCCAAGAATATCAGCGGGACACAGATACGCAGTATTTT
>TRBJ2-2|NA|TRBV11-2|NA|14
CASTGTSFTGELFF
TGTGCCAGCACCGGGACTTCCTTCACCGGGGAGCTGTTTTTT
>TRBJ2-6|NA|TRBV19|TRBD1|16
CASSGQALSGANVLTF
TGTGCCAGCTCGGGACAGGCCCTCTCTGGGGCCAACGTCCTGACTTTC
>TRBJ2-3|NA|TRBV11-3|TRBD2|14
CASSLGLAPDTQYF
TGTGCCAGCAGCTTGGGACTAGCCCCCGATACGCAGTATTTT
>TRBJ2-1|NA|TRBV11-2|TRBD2|18
CASSRSGLALSSYNEQFF
TGTGCCAGCAGCCGATCCGGACTAGCGCTCAGCTCCTACAATGAGCAGTTCTTC
>TRBJ2-1|once|TRBV18|TRBD2|15
CASSPESGRRNEQFF
TGTGCCAGCTCACCGGAAAGCGGGAGAAGAAATGAGCAGTTCTTC
>TRBJ2-3|NA|TRBV18|NA|16
CASSPPKVEVPDTQYF
TGTGCCAGCTCACCCCCCAAGGTTGAGGTACCAGATACGCAGTATTTT
>TRBJ2-1|NA|TRBV5-6|NA|11
CASSYRSEQFF
TGTGCCAGCAGCTACCGGTCGGAGCAGTTCTTC
>TRBJ2-1|NA|TRBV11-2|TRBD2|15
CASSLEAGGANEQFF
TGTGCCAGCAGCTTAGAAGCGGGAGGGGCAAATGAGCAGTTCTTC
>TRBJ2-7|once|TRBV5-1|NA|14
CASSTGTGVYEQYF
TGCGCCAGCAGCACCGGGACTGGAGTCTACGAGCAGTACTTC
>TRBJ2-7|NA|TRBV25-1|TRBD1|14
CASSGYGTAYEQYF
TGTGCCAGCAGTGGTTACGGGACAGCCTACGAGCAGTACTTC
>TRBJ2-5|NA|TRBV21-1|NA|16
CASSDRGLVAGETQYF
TGTGCCAGCAGCGACAGGGGGCTGGTGGCTGGGGAGACCCAGTACTTC
>TRBJ2-1|once|TRBV29-1|NA|13
CSVDMRTYNEQFF
TGCAGCGTTGATATGCGGACCTACAATGAGCAGTTCTTC
>TRBJ2-3|NA|TRBV7-8|NA|15
CASSFFMGATDTQYF
TGTGCCAGCAGCTTCTTTATGGGGGCCACAGATACGCAGTATTTT
>TRBJ1-2|NA|TRBV5-4|TRBD1|13
CASSSAGGVGYTF
TGTGCCAGCAGCAGTGCAGGGGGCGTCGGCTACACCTTC
>TRBJ2-2|once|TRBV7-2|NA|12
CASSRAGGELFF
TGTGCCAGCAGCCGAGCCGGGGGGGAGCTGTTTTTT
>TRBJ2-1|NA|TRBV19|NA|13
CASTPRGVEEQFF
TGTGCCAGTACCCCCCGCGGGGTAGAGGAGCAGTTCTTC
>TRBJ1-5|NA|TRBV11-2|NA|14
CASSPSGGNQPQHF
TGTGCCAGCAGCCCGAGTGGAGGCAATCAGCCCCAGCATTTT
>TRBJ2-7|NA|TRBV19|TRBD1|15
CASSMGTGTSYEQYF
TGTGCCAGTAGTATGGGGACAGGGACCTCCTACGAGCAGTACTTC
>TRBJ2-3|NA|TRBV5-1|NA|14
CASSLETGTDTQYF
TGCGCCAGCAGCTTGGAGACAGGCACAGATACGCAGTATTTT
>TRBJ1-4|NA|TRBV2|TRBD1|15
CASSPNRGLSEKLFF
TGTGCCAGCAGCCCCAACAGGGGCTTGAGTGAAAAACTGTTTTTT
>TRBJ2-5|NA|TRBV18|NA|13
CASSRLGVETQYF
TGTGCCAGCTCACGCCTAGGCGTAGAGACCCAGTACTTC
>TRBJ2-1|NA|TRBV11-2|TRBD1|14
CASSPGQAYNEQFF
TGTGCCAGCAGCCCGGGACAGGCCTACAATGAGCAGTTCTTC
>TRBJ1-6|NA|TRBV25-1|NA|16
CASSESTGTPNSPLHF
TGTGCCAGCAGTGAATCCACCGGGACACCTAATTCACCCCTCCACTTT
>TRBJ2-1|NA|TRBV11-2|TRBD2|15
CASSLGLAGHNEQFF
TGTGCCAGCAGCCTGGGTCTAGCGGGACATAATGAGCAGTTCTTC
>TRBJ2-7|NA|TRBV2|NA|11
CASSAPVGQYF
TGTGCCAGCAGTGCCCCGGTTGGGCAGTACTTC
>TRBJ2-7|NA|TRBV18|TRBD2|17
CASSPLPTSGSSYEQYF
TGTGCCAGCTCACCCCTCCCGACTAGCGGGAGCTCCTACGAGCAGTACTTC
>TRBJ2-7|once|TRBV7-9|NA|13
CASSPGGLYEQYF
TGTGCCAGCAGCCCAGGGGGACTCTACGAGCAGTACTTC
>TRBJ2-3|many|TRBV3-1/TRBV3-2|TRBD2|18
CASSQDLGLAGNTDTQYF
TGTGCCAGCAGCCAAGATCTAGGACTAGCGGGGAACACAGATACGCAGTATTTT
>TRBJ2-3|once|TRBV19|NA|12
CASSGYTDTQYF
TGTGCCAGTTCGGGGTACACAGATACGCAGTATTTT
>TRBJ2-7|NA|TRBV15|NA|13
CATSRDAVYEQYF
TGTGCCACCAGCAGAGATGCGGTCTACGAGCAGTACTTC